A single sample is the source of the 23 T cell receptor beta chains below, sequenced in a study of blood T cell repertoires in COVID-19. Clones were sequenced by immunoSEQ multiplex PCR, and TCRdb holds only the in-frame ones, with some missing. The table lists 490,000 or so clones, approximately 86% of them singletons. Sequenced material: PBMCs or T cells enriched from blood (not recorded which). The receptors were sampled from an older woman who had recovered from COVID-19.

The gene calls are TRBV6-5 and TRBJ1-1; no clear D gene. The V end was cut by 8 bases, the J end by 1 base, with 5 bases between. The CDR3 sequence is 11 residues long. Germline-derived CDR1 and CDR2 are MNHEY and SVGAGI. The CDR3 is CASEGNTEAFF. DNA for the CDR3: TGTGCCAGCGAGGGGAACACTGAAGCTTTCTTT.

This clone has only a few counts. The rearrangement joins TRBV5-5 to TRBJ2-2; 7 positions agree with TRBD1. Germline CDR1 SGHKS, CDR2 YYEKEE (reference sequence). The J segment lost 0 bases and the V segment lost 0 bases, leaving 8 bases of the junction unmatched. There are 18 residues in the CDR3. The CDR3 DNA sequence: TGTGCCAGCAGCTTGGTACCGGGACAGAGACCGAACACCGGGGAGCTGTTTTTT. Translating gives CASSLVPGQRPNTGELFF.

The chain joins TRBV15 to TRBJ1-5; 9 bases line up with TRBD1. The CDR3 totals 19 residues. Germline CDR1 reads LNHNV; CDR2 reads YYDKDF (reference sequence). Losses at the gene ends were 5 bases for V and 2 bases for J; bases not matched to a gene: 16. The CDR3 is CATSGRDRDLVFGNQPQHF. Here the CDR3 DNA reads TGTGCCACCAGCGGCCGGGACAGGGATTTGGTATTTGGCAATCAGCCCCAGCATTTT.

The rearrangement joins TRBV27 to TRBJ1-1, with a tentative D call TRBD1 (6 bases). This CDR3 contains 11 residues. Germline values: CDR1 MNHEY, CDR2 SMNVEV (reference sequence). V dropped 8 bases and J dropped 6 bases, with 10 bases sitting between them. In nucleotides, the CDR3 is TGTGCCAGCGGGACATATCCTGAAGCTTTCTTT. It encodes CASGTYPEAFF.

This chain connects TRBV7-2 to TRBJ1-6; weak D call: TRBD1 (5 bases). Per germline, CDR1 SGHTA and CDR2 FQGNSA. The CDR3 is made up of 14 amino acids. V was trimmed by 5 bases and J by 2 bases, leaving 7 bases between them. This CDR3 is CASSPGTYNSPLHF. CDR3 sequence (DNA): TGTGCCAGCAGCCCAGGGACCTATAATTCACCCCTCCACTTT.

A single count supports this clone. The V gene is TRBV6-1, the J gene TRBJ1-2, with 7 bases fitting TRBD1. Germline V gene lookup returns CDR1 MNHNS and CDR2 SASEGT. The CDR3 has 15 residues. With 2 bases clipped from V and 8 bases from J, the junction kept 11 bases outside the gene matches. CDR3 DNA sequence: TGTGCCAGCAGTGAATCCGGGACAGCACTTATAGGCTACACCTTC. Encoded protein: CASSESGTALIGYTF.

This clone occurred a few times. The chain employs TRBV5-1 and TRBJ1-4; 7 bases are a match to TRBD1. The germline V gene has CDR1 SGHRS and CDR2 YFSETQ. The CDR3 spans 16 residues. The J segment lost 8 bases and the V segment lost 4 bases, leaving 14 bases of the junction unmatched. The CDR3 spells CASSAAPRQGGEKLFF. DNA for the CDR3: TGCGCCAGCAGCGCAGCCCCGAGACAGGGAGGCGAAAAACTGTTTTTT. Full variable domain (remainder filled in from reference TRBV5-1 and TRBJ1-4): KAGVTQTPRYLIKTRGQQVTLSCSPISGHRSVSWYQQTPGQGLQFLFEYFSETQRNKGNFPGRFSGRQFSNSRSEMNVSTLELGDSALYLCASSAAPRQGGEKLFFGSGTQLSVL.

The chain employs TRBV6-5 and TRBJ2-7; D perhaps matches TRBD2 (6 bases). The CDR3 is made up of 14 amino acids. Germline CDR1 reads MNHEY; CDR2 reads SVGAGI. V lost 2 bases and J lost 0, with 8 bases in between. The CDR3 here is CASSYAGFSYEQYV. The CDR3 nucleotides read TGTGCCAGCAGTTACGCGGGGTTCTCCTACGAGCAGTACGTC.

This CDR3 is CASSPGRGGQETQYF. CDR3 DNA: TGTGCCAGCAGTCCCGGGCGGGGGGGACAAGAGACCCAGTACTTC. The chain combines TRBV6-5 with TRBJ2-5; 9 bases match TRBD2. CDR3 length: 15 amino acids. V lost 5 bases and J lost 2; bases outside the gene matches: 6. Germline CDR1 reads MNHEY; CDR2 reads SVGAGI.

The V gene is TRBV2, the J gene TRBJ1-1; D gene uncertain. CDR3 length equals 12 residues. The ends were cut back, 11 bases at V and 1 base at J, with 11 bases in the middle. Germline V CDR1 and CDR2: SNHLY, FYNNEI. CDR3 DNA: TGTGCCGCTGGCCGGGAGAACACTGAAGCTTTCTTT. Translation gives CAAGRENTEAFF.

The chain carries TRBV10-1 and TRBJ2-3, with a tentative D call TRBD2 (6 bases). CDR3 length equals 15 residues. The V gene's germline CDR1 is WNHNN and CDR2 SYGVQD (reference sequence). V was cut by 4 bases and J by 0 bases, with 11 bases left in between. The CDR3 spells CASSGGGASTDTQYF. DNA for the CDR3: TGCGCCAGCAGTGGTGGCGGGGCGAGCACAGATACGCAGTATTTT.

The chain has TRBV10-2 and TRBJ2-3; TRBD2 aligns across 9 bases. The V gene end was trimmed by 8 bases and the J gene end by 4 bases; junction bases not matched to a gene: 7. The CDR3 has 14 residues. Germline CDR1 is WSHSY and CDR2 is SAAADI. The DNA of the CDR3 is TGCGCCAGCGGCGGGGGGGCCGGAGCAGATACGCAGTATTTT. Translated: CASGGGAGADTQYF.

The gene calls are TRBV7-2 and TRBJ2-1; 10 positions agree with TRBD2. Germline V gene data show CDR1 as SGHTA and CDR2 as FQGNSA. The CDR3 loop spans 15 amino acids. V lost 1 base to trimming and J lost 8 bases; unmatched junction nucleotides: 5. The CDR3 reads CASSLGSSGGYEQFF. DNA of the CDR3: TGTGCCAGCAGCTTAGGGTCTAGCGGGGGTTATGAGCAGTTCTTC.

V gene TRBV5-1 combines with J gene TRBJ2-3, with 10 bases lining up with TRBD1. Trimming removed 0 bases from V and 5 bases from J; junction bases left unmatched: 3. CDR3 length: 15 amino acids. Germline CDR1 is SGHRS and CDR2 is YFSETQ. In DNA, the CDR3 is TGCGCCAGCAGCTTGGCGACAGGGGGCCAAGATACGCAGTATTTT. Its translation: CASSLATGGQDTQYF.

The genes are TRBV5-1 and TRBJ1-5; the D gene is possibly TRBD1 (6 bases). Germline lookup yields CDR1 SGHRS and CDR2 YFSETQ. V lost 0 bases and J lost 5, with 12 bases in between. The CDR3 loop spans 15 amino acids. CDR3 protein: CASSLEGTNYQPQHF. As DNA, the CDR3 is TGCGCCAGCAGCTTGGAAGGGACAAACTATCAGCCCCAGCATTTT. The variable domain in full, completed from reference TRBV5-1 and TRBJ1-5, reads KAGVTQTPRYLIKTRGQQVTLSCSPISGHRSVSWYQQTPGQGLQFLFEYFSETQRNKGNFPGRFSGRQFSNSRSEMNVSTLELGDSALYLCASSLEGTNYQPQHFGDGTRLSIL.

The chain links TRBV7-9 to TRBJ2-1; 10 bases agree with TRBD2. The CDR3 totals 14 residues. Germline CDR1 and CDR2: SEHNR and FQNEAQ (reference sequence). The V and J ends lost 1 base and 10 bases, in that order; junction bases with no gene match: 4. The CDR3 bases are TGTGCCAGCAGCTTAGAGCTTAGCGGGGGGGAGCAGTTCTTC. Translation gives CASSLELSGGEQFF. The variable domain in full, completed from reference TRBV7-9 and TRBJ2-1, reads DTGVSQNPRHKITKRGQNVTFRCDPISEHNRLYWYRQTLGQGPEFLTYFQNEAQLEKSRLLSDRFSAERPKGSFSTLEIQRTEQGDSAMYLCASSLELSGGEQFFGPGTRLTVL.

CDR3 residues: CASRPTGLAGNTIYF. The CDR3 DNA is TGTGCCAGCAGACCTACAGGGTTAGCTGGAAACACCATATATTTT. The chain joins TRBV2 to TRBJ1-3; tentatively, D is TRBD1 (6 bases). The germline CDR1 and CDR2 sequences are SNHLY and FYNNEI. V was clipped by 6 bases and J by 2 bases, with 14 bases between them. CDR3 size: 15 residues. Combining the CDR3 with reference TRBV2 and TRBJ1-3 gives the whole variable domain EPEVTQTPSHQVTQMGQEVILRCVPISNHLYFYWYRQILGQKVEFLVSFYNNEISEKSEIFDDQFSVERPDGSNFTLKIRSTKLEDSAMYFCASRPTGLAGNTIYFGEGSWLTVV.

The V call is TRBV5-6, the J call TRBJ2-7; 9 bases are a match to TRBD1. The CDR3 is made up of 14 amino acids. The V segment lost 0 bases and the J segment 7 bases; nucleotides outside the gene matches: 5. Germline values: CDR1 SGHDT, CDR2 YYEEEE. CDR3 residues: CASSLGGQGWEQYV. Here the CDR3 DNA reads TGTGCCAGCAGCTTGGGGGGACAGGGTTGGGAGCAGTACGTC.

This chain connects TRBV6-5 to TRBJ2-1, with 13 bases aligning to TRBD2. Germline lookup yields CDR1 MNHEY and CDR2 SVGAGI. V lost 5 bases and J lost 8; bases outside the gene matches: 6. The CDR3 extends over 15 amino acids. The CDR3 sequence: CASSRTSGGAYEQFF. The DNA for the CDR3 is TGTGCCAGCAGTAGAACTAGCGGGGGGGCCTATGAGCAGTTCTTC.

The V call is TRBV10-1, the J call TRBJ1-1, with D possibly TRBD1 on 6 matching bases. Germline lookup yields CDR1 WNHNN and CDR2 SYGVQD (reference sequence). The ends were cut back, 6 bases at V and 5 bases at J, with 10 bases in the middle. The CDR3 has 12 amino acids. CDR3 DNA: TGCGCCAGCAGACAGGGAGGGACTGAAGCTTTCTTT. Protein sequence: CASRQGGTEAFF.

The chain combines TRBV21-1 with TRBJ1-1; the DNA was not compared with TRBD1, the D call given in the table. TRBV21-1 is described as a pseudogene. The CDR3 has 17 residues. The CDR3 bases are TGTGCCACCATGCTGGGGACAGGGGGCCTCGGGAGAACTGAAGCTTTCTTT. Protein: CATMLGTGGLGRTEAFF.

The gene calls are TRBV5-6 and TRBJ1-5, with D possibly being TRBD1 (6 bases). The CDR3 runs 16 residues. CDR1 is SGHDT and CDR2 is YYEEEE in the germline V gene. V shed 1 base and J shed 2 bases, with 13 bases lying between them. CDR3: CASSLQGSTGNQPQHF. The CDR3, as DNA: TGTGCCAGCAGCTTGCAGGGGAGTACGGGCAATCAGCCCCAGCATTTT.

The chain combines TRBV7-2 with TRBJ2-5; TRBD1 aligns across 7 bases. The CDR3 runs 15 residues. J lost 3 bases, V lost 1 base, and 5 bases had no gene match. The germline gives CDR1 SGHTA, CDR2 FQGNSA. In nucleotides, the CDR3 is TGTGCCAGCAGCTTAGGGTCAGGGGGTGAAGAGACCCAGTACTTC. Residues: CASSLGSGGEETQYF.